Below, 17 T cell receptor beta chains from the same sample are listed, as sequenced in a study of blood T cell repertoires in COVID-19. Clones were sequenced by immunoSEQ multiplex PCR, and TCRdb holds only the in-frame ones, with some missing. In the table there are around 210,000 clones, 75% to 85% of which are singletons. Source material: peripheral blood. These receptors were taken from a man aged 50-59 years with COVID-19, enrolled during active disease.

This chain connects TRBV10-3 to TRBJ1-2; possible D gene TRBD1, 5 bases. Trimming shortened V by 8 bases and J by 5 bases, and 15 bases separated the two germline ends. Germline V gene sequence: CDR1 ENHRY, CDR2 SYGVKD. The CDR3 extends over 13 amino acids. The CDR3 coding sequence is TGTGCCATCTCTGTAGGGGAAGTTTATGGCTACACCTTC. This encodes CAISVGEVYGYTF.

The genes are TRBV2 and TRBJ2-1, with 7 bases fitting TRBD1. V lost 3 bases to trimming and J lost 15 bases; unmatched junction nucleotides: 5. CDR1 is SNHLY and CDR2 is FYNNEI in the germline V gene. This CDR3 contains 11 residues. The CDR3 loop is CASSETGSRFF. The CDR3 DNA follows: TGTGCCAGCAGTGAGACAGGGTCTCGGTTCTTC.

In this sample, this clone turned up once. The chain combines TRBV3-1 (or the pseudogene TRBV3-2) with TRBJ1-6; the match to TRBD1 covers 7 bases. The CDR3 extends over 16 amino acids. The trim removed 2 bases at V and 5 bases at J, leaving 6 bases unmatched. Germline assignment: CDR1 LGHDT and CDR2 YNNKEL (reference sequence). DNA of the CDR3: TGTGCCAGCAGCCAACCGGCGACAGGGAATAATTCACCCCTCCACTTT. Translated, it gives CASSQPATGNNSPLHF.

The chain employs TRBV19 and TRBJ1-1, with 8 bases lining up with TRBD1. V dropped 10 bases and J dropped 7; count of bases not matched to a gene: 11. There are 13 residues in the CDR3. CDR1 and CDR2 (germline): LNHDA, SQIVND (reference sequence). CDR3 loop: CATNGQGRNEAFF. The CDR3 coding sequence is TGTGCCACCAACGGACAGGGAAGGAATGAAGCTTTCTTT.

CDR3 protein: CASSQDSRGKLFF. The CDR3 DNA reads TGCGCCAGCAGCCAAGATTCGCGGGGTAAACTGTTTTTT. This rearrangement joins TRBV4-3 to TRBJ1-4; unclear D gene. Trimming removed 0 bases at V and 11 bases at J, with 10 bases between. The CDR3 has 13 amino acids. CDR1 and CDR2 from the germline V gene are LGHNA and YSLEER.

This clone was found once. V usage is TRBV5-6 and J usage is TRBJ1-4; no firm D call. V lost 1 base, J lost 2 bases, and 15 bases lay in between. The CDR3 is 17 residues long. Germline V gives CDR1 SGHDT, CDR2 YYEEEE. CDR3 nucleotides: TGTGCCAGCAGCTTGCAGGCGACACCGGTGACTAATGAAAAACTGTTTTTT. Translating it yields CASSLQATPVTNEKLFF.

The chain links TRBV9 to TRBJ1-2; 9 bases agree with TRBD1. With V trimmed by 0 bases and J by 8 bases, 5 bases remained unmatched. This CDR3 spans 14 amino acids. CDR1 is SGDLS and CDR2 is YYNGEE in the germline V gene. CDR3 loop: CASSVEQGAGGYTF. The CDR3 bases are TGTGCCAGCAGCGTAGAACAGGGGGCGGGCGGCTACACCTTC.

J is TRBJ1-5 and V is TRBV15, with D tentatively TRBD1 (5 bases). The germline CDR1 and CDR2 sequences are LNHNV and YYDKDF (reference sequence). There are 14 residues in the CDR3. V lost 1 base to trimming and J lost 6 bases, with 10 bases between them. The CDR3: CATSRGGGGQPQHF. For the CDR3, the DNA is TGTGCCACCAGCAGAGGGGGGGGAGGTCAGCCCCAGCATTTT.

This chain connects TRBV4-2 to TRBJ2-1; 11 nucleotides align to TRBD1. V was pared by 5 bases and J by 6 bases, with 9 bases of the junction left unmatched. The CDR3 has 16 residues. The germline V gene encodes CDR1 LGHNA and CDR2 YNFKEQ. CDR3 coding DNA: TGTGCCAGCAGCGCCGAGGGACAGGGGGGATCCAATGAGCAGTTCTTC. It codes for CASSAEGQGGSNEQFF.

This chain connects TRBV2 to TRBJ1-1, with a possible D match to TRBD1 (6 bases). Germline CDR1 is SNHLY and CDR2 is FYNNEI. Trimming removed 5 bases at V and 4 bases at J, with 8 bases between. This CDR3 is built from 12 residues. The DNA for the CDR3 is TGTGCCAGCAGTACAGGGCTCACTGAAGCTTTCTTT. Residues: CASSTGLTEAFF.

V and J are TRBV4-1 and TRBJ2-3; 13 bases are shared with TRBD2. V trimming: 0 bases; J trimming: 5 bases; junction bases outside the gene matches: 17. This CDR3 is 21 amino acids long. Germline CDR1 and CDR2: MGHRA and YSYEKL. The CDR3 loop reads CASSQDTGRGTSGGALDTQYF. The CDR3 nucleotides are TGCGCCAGCAGCCAAGATACCGGGAGGGGTACTAGCGGGGGGGCCCTAGATACGCAGTATTTT.

The rearrangement links TRBV5-6 to TRBJ2-5; perhaps TRBD2 as D (5 bases). The V gene's germline CDR1 is SGHDT and CDR2 YYEEEE. With 9 bases removed from V and 5 bases from J, the gap between germline ends came to 14 bases. The CDR3 spans 12 residues. DNA of the CDR3: TGTGCCAACGGCGAGGAGGACGAGACCCAGTACTTC. Translated, it gives CANGEEDETQYF.

The J gene is TRBJ2-7, the V gene TRBV2; maybe TRBD1 (6 bases). Trimming removed 6 bases at V and 0 bases at J, with 12 bases between. CDR1 is SNHLY and CDR2 is FYNNEI in the germline V gene. The CDR3 is made up of 14 amino acids. The CDR3 reads CASRGTSSSYEQYF. CDR3 DNA sequence: TGTGCCAGCAGGGGGACATCCAGCTCCTACGAGCAGTACTTC.

The chain recombines TRBV25-1 with TRBJ1-1; TRBD1 aligns across 9 bases. The V gene end was trimmed by 3 bases and the J gene end by 3 bases; junction bases not matched to a gene: 2. CDR3 length: 14 residues. CDR1 is MGHDK and CDR2 is SYGVNS in the germline V gene. The CDR3 nucleotides are TGTGCCAGCAGTGAGGGACAGGGATACACTGAAGCTTTCTTT. Encoded protein: CASSEGQGYTEAFF.

V and J are TRBV27 and TRBJ2-7; D is uncertain. The CDR3 runs to 14 residues. Trimming removed 5 bases from V and 0 bases from J, with 11 bases in between. Germline V CDR1 and CDR2: MNHEY, SMNVEV (reference sequence). CDR3 bases: TGTGCCAGCAGTCCCCCTTGGAGCTCCTACGAGCAGTACTTC. This sequence encodes CASSPPWSSYEQYF.

There are a few counts of this clone. The gene calls are TRBV11-2 and TRBJ1-2; 7 bases map to TRBD1. The CDR3 sequence is 14 residues long. V trimming: 5 bases; J trimming: 5 bases; junction bases outside the gene matches: 8. Germline V gene data show CDR1 as SGHAT and CDR2 as FQNNGV. The chain's CDR3 is CASSPRTGQYGYTF. CDR3 DNA: TGTGCCAGCAGCCCACGGACAGGACAGTATGGCTACACCTTC.

This clone was seen a few times. The V call is TRBV28, the J call TRBJ1-6; 7 bases are a match to TRBD1. The V gene end was trimmed by 5 bases and the J gene end by 9 bases; junction bases not matched to a gene: 7. The CDR3 is 14 amino acids. Germline CDR1 and CDR2: MDHEN and SYDVKM. This CDR3 is CASSSGQVSSPLHF. In nucleotides, the CDR3 is TGTGCCAGCAGTAGCGGACAGGTCAGTTCACCCCTCCACTTT.